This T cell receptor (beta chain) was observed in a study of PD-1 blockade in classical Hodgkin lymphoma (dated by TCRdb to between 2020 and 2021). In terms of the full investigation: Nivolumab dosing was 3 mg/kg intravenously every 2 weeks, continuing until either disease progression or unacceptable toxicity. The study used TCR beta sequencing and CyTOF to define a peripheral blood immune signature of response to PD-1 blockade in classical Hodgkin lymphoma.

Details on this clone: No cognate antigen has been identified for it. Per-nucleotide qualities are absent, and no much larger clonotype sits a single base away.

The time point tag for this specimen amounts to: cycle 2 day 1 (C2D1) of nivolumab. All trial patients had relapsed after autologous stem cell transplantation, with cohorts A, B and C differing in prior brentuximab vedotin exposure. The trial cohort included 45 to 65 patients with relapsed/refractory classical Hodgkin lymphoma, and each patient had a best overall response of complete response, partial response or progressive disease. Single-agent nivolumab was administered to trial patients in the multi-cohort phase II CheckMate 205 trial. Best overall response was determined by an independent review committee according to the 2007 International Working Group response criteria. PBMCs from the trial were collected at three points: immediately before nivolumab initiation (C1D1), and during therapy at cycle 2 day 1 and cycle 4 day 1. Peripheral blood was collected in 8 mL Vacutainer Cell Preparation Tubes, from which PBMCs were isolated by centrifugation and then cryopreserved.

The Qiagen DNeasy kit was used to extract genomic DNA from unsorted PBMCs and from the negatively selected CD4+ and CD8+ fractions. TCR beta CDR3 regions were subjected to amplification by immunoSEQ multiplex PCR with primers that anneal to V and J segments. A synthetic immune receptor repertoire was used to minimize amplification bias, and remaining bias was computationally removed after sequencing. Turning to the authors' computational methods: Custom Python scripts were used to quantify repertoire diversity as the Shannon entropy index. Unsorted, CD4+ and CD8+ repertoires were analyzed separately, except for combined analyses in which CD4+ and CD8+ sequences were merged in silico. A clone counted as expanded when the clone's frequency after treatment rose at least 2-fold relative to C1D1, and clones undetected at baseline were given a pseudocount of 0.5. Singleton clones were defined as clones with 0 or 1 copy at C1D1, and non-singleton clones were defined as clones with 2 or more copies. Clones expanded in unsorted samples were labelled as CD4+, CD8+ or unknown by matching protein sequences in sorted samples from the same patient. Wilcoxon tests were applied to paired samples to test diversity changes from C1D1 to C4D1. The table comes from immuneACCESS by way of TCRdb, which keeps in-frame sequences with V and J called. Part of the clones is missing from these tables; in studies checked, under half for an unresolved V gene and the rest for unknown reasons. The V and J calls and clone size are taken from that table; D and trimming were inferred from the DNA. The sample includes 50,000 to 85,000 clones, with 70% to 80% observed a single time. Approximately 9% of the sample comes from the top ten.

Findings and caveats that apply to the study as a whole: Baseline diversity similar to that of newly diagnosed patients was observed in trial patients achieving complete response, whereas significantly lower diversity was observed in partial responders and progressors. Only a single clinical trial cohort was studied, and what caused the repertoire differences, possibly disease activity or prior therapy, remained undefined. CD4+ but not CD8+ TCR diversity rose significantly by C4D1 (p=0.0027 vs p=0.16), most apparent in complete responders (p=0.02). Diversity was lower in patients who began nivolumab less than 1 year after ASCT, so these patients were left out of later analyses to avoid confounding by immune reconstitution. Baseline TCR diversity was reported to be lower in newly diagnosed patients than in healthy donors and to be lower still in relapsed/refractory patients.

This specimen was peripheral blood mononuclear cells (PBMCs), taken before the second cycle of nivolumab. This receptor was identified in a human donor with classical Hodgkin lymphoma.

The CDR3 region reads CASSLMYGSEQYF. The DNA sequence is as follows: TGTGCCAGCAGCTTAATGTACGGTTCCGAGCAGTACTTC. This chain joins TRBV11-3 to TRBJ2-7, with the D gene not confidently named. V loses 2 bases, J loses 6 bases, and the germline ends lie 11 bases apart. The germline V gene yields SGHNT for CDR1 and YENEEA for CDR2. The CDR3 contains 13 residues, cysteine and phenylalanine counted. Kept here is only the CDR3 DNA, which spans 39 bases and is read in frame from base 1. The full variable domain, with segments outside the CDR3 supplied by the reference TRBV11-3 and TRBJ2-7 proteins, appears as EAGVVQSPRYKIIEKKQPVAFWCNPISGHNTLYWYLQNLGQGPELLIRYENEEAVDDSQLPKDRFSAERLKGVDSTLKIQPAELGDSAVYLCASSLMYGSEQYFGPGTRLTVT.